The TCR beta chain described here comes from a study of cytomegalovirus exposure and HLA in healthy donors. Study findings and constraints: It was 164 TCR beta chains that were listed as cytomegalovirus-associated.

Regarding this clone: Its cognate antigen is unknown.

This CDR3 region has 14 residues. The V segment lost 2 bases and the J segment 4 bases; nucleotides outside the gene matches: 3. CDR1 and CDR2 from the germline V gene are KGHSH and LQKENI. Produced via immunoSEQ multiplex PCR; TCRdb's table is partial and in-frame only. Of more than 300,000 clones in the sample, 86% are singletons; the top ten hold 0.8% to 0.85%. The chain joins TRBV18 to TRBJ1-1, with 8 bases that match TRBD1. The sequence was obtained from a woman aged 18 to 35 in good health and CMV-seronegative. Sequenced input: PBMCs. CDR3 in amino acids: CASSPDRGSTEAFF. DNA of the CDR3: TGTGCCAGCTCACCAGACAGGGGATCCACTGAAGCTTTCTTT.